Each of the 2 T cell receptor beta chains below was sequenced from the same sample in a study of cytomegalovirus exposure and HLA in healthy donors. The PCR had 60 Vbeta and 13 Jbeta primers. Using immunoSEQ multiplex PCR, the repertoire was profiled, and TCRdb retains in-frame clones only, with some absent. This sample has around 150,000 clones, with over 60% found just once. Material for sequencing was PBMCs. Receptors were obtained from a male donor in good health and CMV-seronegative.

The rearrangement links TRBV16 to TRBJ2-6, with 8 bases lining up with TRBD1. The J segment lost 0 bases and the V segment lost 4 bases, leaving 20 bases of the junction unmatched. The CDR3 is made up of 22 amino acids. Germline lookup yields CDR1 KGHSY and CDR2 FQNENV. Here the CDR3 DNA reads TGTGCCAGCAGCCCGATACCCTTAATTGCCGGGACAGGTAACTCTGGGGCCAACGTCCTGACTTTC. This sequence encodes CASSPIPLIAGTGNSGANVLTF. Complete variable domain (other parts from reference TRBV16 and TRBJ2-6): GEEVAQTPKHLVRGEGQKAKLYCAPIKGHSYVFWYQQVLKNEFKFLISFQNENVFDETGMPKERFSAKCLPNSPCSLEIQATKLEDSAVYFCASSPIPLIAGTGNSGANVLTFGAGSRLTVL.

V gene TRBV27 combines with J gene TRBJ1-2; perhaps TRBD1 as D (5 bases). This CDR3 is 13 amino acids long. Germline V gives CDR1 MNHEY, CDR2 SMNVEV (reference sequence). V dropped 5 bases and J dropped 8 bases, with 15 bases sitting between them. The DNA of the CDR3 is TGTGCCAGCAGTCCCATCACCGGGGGGGGCTACACCTTC. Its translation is CASSPITGGGYTF.